These 4 T cell receptor beta chains came from one sample sequenced in a study of cytomegalovirus exposure and HLA in healthy donors. This table comes from immunoSEQ multiplex PCR, and its TCRdb copy is limited to in-frame clones, with some not included. The sample has some 220,000 clones, about 90% seen once; the top ten hold around 1.1%. The sample taken for sequencing was PBMCs. The receptors shown here come from a woman under 30 in good health and CMV-seronegative.

V gene TRBV6-5 combines with J gene TRBJ1-6; D ambiguous. The germline V gene encodes CDR1 MNHEY and CDR2 SVGAGI. V was shortened by 2 bases and J by 0 bases, with 8 bases between the two germline ends. This CDR3 is 16 amino acids long. The CDR3, as DNA: TGTGCCAGCAGTTACCGAGCGGACTCCTATAATTCACCCCTCCACTTT. It specifies CASSYRADSYNSPLHF.

The gene calls are TRBV23-1 and TRBJ1-2; 8 bases map to TRBD1. TRBV23-1 is an ORF for which the function is uncertain. This CDR3 comprises 14 residues. V shed 8 bases, J shed 7 bases, and the junction held 12 bases outside the gene matches. For the CDR3, the DNA is TGCGCCAGCGGGTTGGCAGGGGGCTCAGGTGGCTACACCTTC. Translation gives CASGLAGGSGGYTF.

The table lists this clone with a count of one. The rearrangement uses TRBV5-1 and TRBJ1-4; D may be TRBD1 (5 bases). CDR1 is SGHRS, CDR2 YFSETQ, per germline. This CDR3 has 15 residues. V was cut by 3 bases and J by 8 bases, with 17 bases left in between. CDR3 nucleotide sequence: TGCGCCAGCAGCTCGGACCTGGCGGAGGGGGAAAAACTGTTTTTT. Translation: CASSSDLAEGEKLFF.

The chain couples TRBV28 to TRBJ1-3; possible D gene TRBD1, 6 bases. The CDR3 contains 17 residues. The ends were cut back, 6 bases at V and 0 bases at J, with 18 bases in the middle. Germline assignment: CDR1 MDHEN and CDR2 SYDVKM. This chain's CDR3 is CASRPTGPSHSGNTIYF. CDR3 nucleotide sequence: TGTGCCAGCAGACCCACAGGGCCTTCACACTCTGGAAACACCATATATTTT.